A single T cell receptor beta chain is shown here with its context. These data belong to a study of blood T cell repertoires in COVID-19. Study background: The analysed material was cDNA or gDNA that came from T cells, B-cell-depleted T cells, or PBMCs.

Using immunoSEQ multiplex PCR, the repertoire was profiled, and TCRdb retains in-frame clones only, with some absent. The sample includes under 300,000 clones, roughly 80% of them seen just once. Sequencing was done on a sample of peripheral blood. This clonotype originated in a woman aged 18-30 years with acute or convalescent COVID-19.

The CDR3 DNA sequence: TGTGCCAGCAGTGAACAGGGGATCGGGGAGCTGTTTTTT. Translating gives CASSEQGIGELFF. This chain uses TRBV6-1 with TRBJ2-2; TRBD1 might be the D (6 bases). The CDR3 covers 13 residues. Trimming removed 2 bases at V and 7 bases at J, with 8 bases between. Germline CDR1 MNHNS, CDR2 SASEGT.